This is a list of T cell receptor beta chains from one sample in a study of T cell repertoires in cytomegalovirus infection. TCRdb itself ran the reads through MiXCR, one entry per CDR3 protein. The sample includes 650,000 to 850,000 distinct CDR3 sequences, just under 30% of them seen just once. Their cognate antigens are unknown. Material: cultured CD8+ T cells from PBMCs, obtained from culture after CMV antigen stimulation. The source of these receptors is a human donor in good health (CMV status not recorded). Some clones in this sample may be carry-over from other donors' samples. Both conserved end residues are part of each CDR3. D genes are given only for firm matches. Only some rows state a clone size, as once, few, many or a class for expanded clones.

V	J	D	size	CDR3	DNA
TRBV6-2/TRBV6-3	TRBJ1-2	NA	many	CASGYRMGAF	TGTGCCAGCGGCTACAGGATGGGCGCCTTC
TRBV20-1	TRBJ1-4	NA	NA	CSATSRTVTFGELFF	TGCAGTGCGACCAGCCGGACAGTAACCTTTGGGGAACTGTTTTTT
TRBV7-3	TRBJ2-5	NA	NA	CASSLPGKGETQYF	TGTGCCAGCAGCTTACCGGGGAAGGGAGAGACCCAGTACTTC
TRBV20-1	TRBJ1-2	NA	NA	CSAFNRALYGYTF	TGCAGTGCTTTCAACAGGGCTCTCTATGGCTACACCTTC
TRBV19	TRBJ2-2	NA	NA	CASSPVARELFF	TGTGCCAGTAGTCCGGTCGCACGGGAGCTGTTTTTT
TRBV5-1	TRBJ2-7	NA	NA	CASNTIHEQYF	TGCGCCAGCAATACCATACACGAGCAGTACTTC
TRBV6-1	TRBJ2-3	TRBD2	few	CASSSGTSESTDTQYF	TGTGCCAGCAGTTCCGGGACTAGCGAAAGCACAGATACGCAGTATTTT
TRBV18	TRBJ1-1	TRBD1	NA	CASSPLRTGPEAFF	TGTGCCAGCTCACCACTAAGGACAGGTCCTGAAGCTTTCTTT
TRBV7-6	TRBJ2-1	NA	few	CASSPGSRQFF	TGTGCCAGCAGCCCCGGGAGCAGGCAGTTCTTC
TRBV12-5	TRBJ2-7	NA	NA	CASGLVGRTYEQYF	TGTGCTAGTGGTTTGGTAGGACGAACCTACGAGCAGTACTTC
TRBV5-5	TRBJ1-5	NA	few	CASSGTRLGNQPQHF	TGTGCCAGCAGCGGTACAAGGTTGGGCAATCAGCCCCAGCATTTT
TRBV11-2	TRBJ2-5	NA	NA	CASNSPARGEETQYF	TGTGCCAGCAATTCTCCAGCGCGGGGCGAAGAGACCCAGTACTTC
TRBV2	TRBJ1-2	NA	many	CASRGRGDGYTF	TGTGCCAGCAGGGGCAGGGGAGACGGCTACACCTTC
TRBV6-2/TRBV6-3	TRBJ1-1	TRBD1	NA	CASSLGQGFRTEAFF	TGTGCCAGCAGTTTGGGACAGGGTTTTCGGACTGAAGCTTTCTTT
TRBV5-4	TRBJ2-1	TRBD1	NA	CASSWGRGNNEQFF	TGTGCCAGCAGCTGGGGCAGGGGGAACAATGAGCAGTTCTTC
TRBV7-9	TRBJ2-5	NA	NA	CASSSDGEQETQYF	TGTGCCAGCAGCTCGGACGGGGAGCAAGAGACCCAGTACTTC
TRBV9	TRBJ2-7	TRBD2	NA	CASSPRTSGGTYEQYF	TGTGCCAGCAGCCCCCGGACTAGCGGGGGGACCTACGAGCAGTACTTC
TRBV6-5	TRBJ1-5	TRBD1	few	CASRDRQGIQPQHF	TGTGCCAGCAGAGATCGACAGGGTATTCAGCCCCAGCATTTT
TRBV5-4	TRBJ2-7	NA	NA	CASSSGVPLPYEQYF	TGTGCCAGCAGCTCCGGGGTTCCCCTACCCTACGAGCAGTACTTC
TRBV7-9	TRBJ2-7	NA	NA	CASKTVSHYEQYF	TGTGCCAGCAAGACAGTGTCTCATTACGAGCAGTACTTC
TRBV12-3/TRBV12-4	TRBJ1-2	NA	few	CASSLSGASGYTF	TGTGCCAGCAGTTTATCGGGGGCCTCTGGCTACACCTTC
TRBV20-1	TRBJ2-5	NA	NA	CSARDLWGRKETQYF	TGCAGTGCTAGAGATCTTTGGGGGCGAAAAGAGACCCAGTACTTC
TRBV2	TRBJ1-1	NA	few	CASSEGTKMNTEAFF	TGTGCCAGCAGTGAAGGGACAAAGATGAACACTGAAGCTTTCTTT
TRBV6-1	TRBJ2-7	TRBD1	few	CASSPLTGQPYEQYF	TGTGCCAGCAGTCCTCTTACGGGACAGCCTTACGAGCAGTACTTC
TRBV14	TRBJ2-5	TRBD2	NA	CASSQVRGTAWETQYF	TGTGCCAGCAGCCAAGTGCGGGGGACGGCCTGGGAGACCCAGTACTTC
TRBV13	TRBJ1-2	NA	few	CASSLVGREDHGYTF	TGTGCCAGCAGCTTAGTTGGCAGGGAAGACCATGGCTACACCTTC
TRBV7-9	TRBJ1-2	NA	many	CASSHPYGYTF	TGTGCCAGCAGCCACCCATATGGCTACACCTTC
TRBV7-8	TRBJ2-7	NA	many	CASSQVSNRIDYEQYF	TGTGCCAGCAGCCAAGTATCCAACCGGATTGACTACGAGCAGTACTTC
TRBV20-1	TRBJ1-6	TRBD1	few	CSAKKRDSRYNSPLHF	TGCAGTGCTAAGAAACGGGACAGCCGGTATAATTCACCCCTCCACTTT
TRBV27	TRBJ2-7	NA	NA	CASSPRTPGEQYF	TGTGCCAGCAGTCCGAGAACCCCGGGAGAGCAGTACTTC
TRBV27	TRBJ1-2	TRBD1	NA	CASSSDYRDRNYGYTF	TGTGCCAGCAGTTCCGATTACCGGGACAGAAACTATGGCTACACCTTC